These 30 T cell receptor beta chains came from one sample sequenced in a study of CD8 T cells in Susac syndrome. Reverse transcription of roughly 0.45 to 1 ug RNA was performed with random hexamers. TCRdb itself ran the immunoSEQ multiplex PCR reads through MiXCR, one entry per CDR3 protein. The sample holds roughly 330,000 distinct CDR3 sequences, 92% seen once. Sequenced sample: CD4+ T cells from PBMCs. Source of these receptors: a human donor with multiple sclerosis.

This clonotype was recorded a few times. One junction end disagrees with the germline gene, perhaps due to a read error. The rearrangement links TRBV29-1 to TRBJ1-1; 10 bases agree with TRBD1. The CDR3 extends over 13 amino acids. The germline V gene encodes CDR1 SQVTM and CDR2 ANQGSEA. The CDR3 loop reads CSATTGGSAEAFF. Written as DNA, the CDR3 is TGCAGCGCCACGACAGGGGGCTCGGCTGAAGCTTTTTTT.

V and J are TRBV15 and TRBJ2-1, with TRBD2 as a possible D gene (6 bases). The V end lost 5 bases, the J end lost 4 bases, and 12 bases lay between the germline ends. The CDR3 sequence is 14 residues long. Germline CDR1 and CDR2: LNHNV and YYDKDF (reference sequence). In DNA form, the CDR3 reads TGTGCCACCAGCCCCGGGGGACCTTACAATGAGCAGTTCTTC. Translation: CATSPGGPYNEQFF.

This clonotype was seen only once. The rearrangement joins TRBV29-1 to TRBJ2-2; no clear D. There are 16 residues in the CDR3. V was shortened by 3 bases and J by 1 base, with 15 bases between the two germline ends. Germline loops: CDR1 SQVTM, CDR2 ANQGSEA. The CDR3 DNA follows: TGCAGCGTTGAGTTCGGCAGCTTCAGGAACACCGGGGAGCTGTTTTTT. Its translation is CSVEFGSFRNTGELFF.

The rearrangement links TRBV5-1 to TRBJ2-5; the D gene is possibly TRBD1 (6 bases). Germline assignment: CDR1 SGHRS and CDR2 YFSETQ. This CDR3 has 14 amino acids. The V gene lost 4 bases and the J gene lost 5 bases, with 15 bases spanning the gap. The CDR3 sequence is CASSGGRPGETQYF. The CDR3 nucleotides are TGCGCCAGCAGCGGGGGCAGACCGGGGGAGACCCAGTACTTC.

The J gene is TRBJ1-4, the V gene TRBV5-8, with D possibly matching TRBD1 (6 bases). This CDR3 contains 15 residues. V lost 0 bases to trimming and J lost 7 bases, with 13 bases between them. The germline V gene has CDR1 SGHTS and CDR2 YDEGEE. DNA for the CDR3: TGTGCCAGCAGCTTGGGGAGCACAGGGAGTGAAAAACTGTTTTTT. This codes for CASSLGSTGSEKLFF. Based on the CDR3 plus reference TRBV5-8 and TRBJ1-4, the full variable domain is EAGVTQSPTHLIKTRGQQATLRCSPISGHTSVYWYQQALGLGLQFLLWYDEGEERNRGNFPPRFSGRQFPNYSSELNVNALELEDSALYLCASSLGSTGSEKLFFGSGTQLSVL.

The chain joins TRBV7-9 to TRBJ1-3; maybe TRBD1 (6 bases). V lost 5 bases and J lost 0, with 14 bases in between. CDR1 and CDR2 from the germline V gene are SEHNR and FQNEAQ (reference sequence). This CDR3 region has 16 residues. The CDR3: CASSPGAGTSGNTIYF. The CDR3 DNA is TGTGCCAGCAGCCCGGGGGCTGGGACCTCTGGAAACACCATATATTTT.

V usage is TRBV15 and J usage is TRBJ1-2, with D possibly being TRBD1 (6 bases). Germline V gene lookup returns CDR1 LNHNV and CDR2 YYDKDF (reference sequence). Deletions cut 0 bases from V and 8 bases from J, with 22 bases between. The CDR3 loop spans 17 amino acids. The CDR3 DNA is TGTGCCACCAGCAGAGATTTCCGGGCCCCACTCACAGGGGGCTACACCTTC. It encodes CATSRDFRAPLTGGYTF. The full variable domain, in which reference TRBV15 and TRBJ1-2 provide the parts outside the CDR3, is DAMVIQNPRYQVTQFGKPVTLSCSQTLNHNVMYWYQQKSSQAPKLLFHYYDKDFNNEADTPDNFQSRRPNTSFCFLDIRSPGLGDTAMYLCATSRDFRAPLTGGYTFGSGTRLTVV.

The rearrangement links TRBV29-1 to TRBJ2-3, with 7 nucleotides matching TRBD1. The CDR3 sequence is 13 residues long. The germline V gene has CDR1 SQVTM and CDR2 ANQGSEA. Trimming cost V 6 bases and J 2 bases; bases outside gene matches: 5. The CDR3 DNA is TGCAGCGTCGGGACAGAAGTCACAGATACGCAGTATTTT. This sequence encodes CSVGTEVTDTQYF.

In its sample, this clonotype was seen once. The rearrangement joins TRBV6-1 to TRBJ2-3; no reliable D call. The CDR3 has 15 amino acids. Trimming cost V 5 bases and J 5 bases, with 17 bases left between them. Germline V lookup: CDR1 MNHNS, CDR2 SASEGT. The CDR3 coding sequence is TGTGCCAGCAGTCTGGACCACGCGCTCGGAGATACGCAGTATTTT. Translated: CASSLDHALGDTQYF.

The rearrangement joins TRBV7-2 to TRBJ2-2, with D unclear. Germline V gives CDR1 SGHTA, CDR2 FQGNSA. The V end was cut by 1 base, the J end by 10 bases, with 13 bases between. This CDR3 spans 14 amino acids. The CDR3 DNA reads as TGTGCCAGCAGCTTAGTAGCTAGGTCCATGGAGCTGTTTTTT. This translates into CASSLVARSMELFF.

V is TRBV5-1 and J is TRBJ2-7; 9 positions match TRBD2. The ends lost 0 bases at V and 3 bases at J; junction bases unmatched: 7. Looked up from germline, CDR1 is SGHRS and CDR2 is YFSETQ. This CDR3 has 16 amino acids. CDR3 DNA: TGCGCCAGCAGCTTGGAGAGGCGGGGGGGAAACTACGAGCAGTACTTC. This gives the protein CASSLERRGGNYEQYF.

V and J are TRBV12-3 or TRBV12-4 and TRBJ2-1; 12 bases map to TRBD2. The CDR3 totals 15 residues. V shed 0 bases, J shed 6 bases, and the junction held 0 bases outside the gene matches. CDR3 nucleotide sequence: TGTGCCAGCAGTTTAGCGACTAGCGGGAGCAATGAGCAGTTCTTC. Translated, it gives CASSLATSGSNEQFF.

The rearrangement links TRBV27 to TRBJ2-7; D is uncertain. CDR3 size: 12 residues. Germline V gene lookup returns CDR1 MNHEY and CDR2 SMNVEV (reference sequence). Between the trimmed V and J ends, which lost 5 bases and 6 bases, there was a span of 11 bases. The CDR3 nucleotides are TGTGCCAGCAGTCGCCGCGTGGGCGAGCAGTACTTC. Translating gives CASSRRVGEQYF.

The chain carries TRBV11-2 and TRBJ2-7; 9 nucleotides agree with TRBD1. Germline lookup yields CDR1 SGHAT and CDR2 FQNNGV. V was pared by 3 bases and J by 2 bases, with 17 bases of the junction left unmatched. The CDR3 contains 19 residues. Here the CDR3 reads CASSFRPPGTGRGAYEQYF. The CDR3 DNA reads TGTGCCAGCAGCTTCCGCCCCCCCGGGACAGGGAGAGGGGCCTACGAGCAGTACTTC. The full variable domain, rest sourced from reference TRBV11-2 and TRBJ2-7, is EAGVAQSPRYKIIEKRQSVAFWCNPISGHATLYWYQQILGQGPKLLIQFQNNGVVDDSQLPKDRFSAERLKGVDSTLKIQPAKLEDSAVYLCASSFRPPGTGRGAYEQYFGPGTRLTVT.

The CDR3 coding sequence is TGTGCCAGCAGTGAGGCTAGCGGGGGTAAAGAGACCCAGTACTTC. Translation: CASSEASGGKETQYF. This sequence joins TRBV6-1 and TRBJ2-5, with 10 nucleotides matching TRBD2. V lost 3 bases to trimming and J lost 3 bases; unmatched junction nucleotides: 4. The CDR3 is 15 amino acids. In germline, CDR1 is MNHNS, CDR2 SASEGT.

The rearrangement links TRBV7-9 to TRBJ2-7; 7 bases are a match to TRBD1. CDR3 size: 14 residues. V shed 4 bases and J 4 bases; nucleotides not matched to a gene: 7. Germline V CDR1 and CDR2: SEHNR, FQNEAQ (reference sequence). In DNA form, the CDR3 reads TGTGCCAGCAGCTCCGGACAGGCTCAATACGAGCAGTACTTC. It encodes CASSSGQAQYEQYF. The variable domain in full, with the rest retrieved from reference TRBV7-9 and TRBJ2-7, is DTGVSQNPRHKITKRGQNVTFRCDPISEHNRLYWYRQTLGQGPEFLTYFQNEAQLEKSRLLSDRFSAERPKGSFSTLEIQRTEQGDSAMYLCASSSGQAQYEQYFGPGTRLTVT.

The rearrangement uses TRBV19 and TRBJ1-5; tentatively, D is TRBD1 (6 bases). V lost 6 bases, J lost 7 bases, and 19 bases lay in between. Germline V gene lookup returns CDR1 LNHDA and CDR2 SQIVND (reference sequence). The CDR3 has 15 amino acids. The CDR3 sequence is CASSWGAPPRQPQHF. Written as DNA, the CDR3 is TGTGCCAGTAGCTGGGGGGCCCCCCCGCGGCAGCCCCAGCATTTT.

This chain links TRBV6-6 with TRBJ1-1; D gene uncertain. The V end lost 5 bases, the J end lost 4 bases, and 14 bases lay between the germline ends. CDR1 is MNHNY and CDR2 is SVGAGI in the germline V gene (reference sequence). The CDR3 covers 14 residues. In DNA, the CDR3 is TGTGCCAGCAGTGAGGACGGACCTTTCACTGAAGCTTTCTTT. Its translation: CASSEDGPFTEAFF.

In DNA form, the CDR3 reads TGCAGCGTTGCAGGCCTCGGTGAAGCTTTCTTT. It codes for CSVAGLGEAFF. The chain employs TRBV29-1 and TRBJ1-1; D is unclear. The germline V and J ends were trimmed by 4 bases and 7 bases, with 10 bases remaining between them. The germline V gene has CDR1 SQVTM and CDR2 ANQGSEA. The CDR3 sequence is 11 residues long.

The V and J genes are TRBV12-3 or TRBV12-4 and TRBJ2-7; weak D call: TRBD1 (7 bases). V was clipped by 6 bases and J by 4 bases, with 25 bases between them. The CDR3 is 17 amino acids. The DNA for the CDR3 is TGTGCCAGCAGCTTTGGAACTAGGAGGGACAGAACTTACGAGCAGTACTTC. Amino acids: CASSFGTRRDRTYEQYF.

This chain joins TRBV6-1 and TRBJ2-1, with TRBD1 as a possible D gene (6 bases). Germline values: CDR1 MNHNS, CDR2 SASEGT. The CDR3 totals 17 residues. The V end lost 4 bases, the J end lost 6 bases, and 22 bases lay between the germline ends. In DNA form, the CDR3 reads TGTGCCAGCAGTGCCCTCCGACAGGTATTTGGCCCCAATGAGCAGTTCTTC. Residues: CASSALRQVFGPNEQFF.

The V and J genes are TRBV20-1 and TRBJ2-1; no firm D call. Germline loops: CDR1 DFQATT, CDR2 SNEGSKA (reference sequence). The CDR3 consists of 15 residues. V shed 0 bases and J shed 7 bases, with 16 bases lying between them. The CDR3 DNA reads TGCAGTGCTAGAGACGCGCTTATGTCAAAGAATGAGCAGTTCTTC. Translated: CSARDALMSKNEQFF.

The chain couples TRBV30 to TRBJ2-7; 7 bases map to TRBD2. This CDR3 region has 14 residues. V shed 3 bases, J shed 0 bases, and the junction held 5 bases outside the gene matches. Germline CDR1 GTSNPN, CDR2 SVGIG (reference sequence). The chain's CDR3 is CAWRETGGSYEQYF. The DNA of the CDR3 is TGTGCCTGGAGAGAGACGGGGGGCTCCTACGAGCAGTACTTC.

The chain is built from TRBV27 and TRBJ2-2; 7 bases agree with TRBD1. The CDR3 runs 16 residues. Trimming cost V 6 bases and J 4 bases; bases outside gene matches: 11. Germline CDR1 is MNHEY and CDR2 is SMNVEV (reference sequence). In DNA, the CDR3 is TGTGCCAGCAGAACTCGAAACAGGGGAGTCACCGGGGAGCTGTTTTTT. This sequence encodes CASRTRNRGVTGELFF.

The rearrangement joins TRBV7-2 to TRBJ2-2; a possible D gene is TRBD1 (5 bases). V shed 2 bases and J shed 4 bases, with 11 bases lying between them. The CDR3 covers 15 residues. CDR1 is SGHTA, CDR2 FQGNSA, per germline. This chain's CDR3 is CASSLPLGVTGELFF. The CDR3 coding sequence is TGTGCCAGCAGCTTACCGCTAGGGGTCACCGGGGAGCTGTTTTTT.

The rearrangement links TRBV9 to TRBJ2-3; D not resolved. The CDR3 extends over 13 amino acids. V shed 2 bases and J shed 6 bases, with 10 bases lying between them. CDR1 and CDR2 from the germline V gene are SGDLS and YYNGEE. This CDR3 is CASSVMVEDTQYF. The CDR3, as DNA: TGTGCCAGCAGCGTGATGGTGGAGGATACGCAGTATTTT.

There are a few counts of this clonotype. The chain joins TRBV5-4 to TRBJ2-1, with 12 bases that match TRBD2. Germline V gives CDR1 SGHNT, CDR2 YYREEE (reference sequence). CDR3 size: 15 residues. With 2 bases clipped from V and 5 bases from J, the junction kept 2 bases outside the gene matches. In nucleotides, the CDR3 is TGTGCCAGCAGCTTCGGACTAGCGGGGAACAATGAGCAGTTCTTC. Amino acid sequence: CASSFGLAGNNEQFF.

This chain joins TRBV5-1 and TRBJ2-1; tentative D call: TRBD2 (5 bases). Trimming removed 0 bases from V and 5 bases from J, with 12 bases in between. Per germline, CDR1 SGHRS and CDR2 YFSETQ. The CDR3 is made up of 15 amino acids. In DNA form, the CDR3 reads TGCGCCAGCAGCTTGGGGGTAGCGCCAAACAATGAGCAGTTCTTC. Protein sequence: CASSLGVAPNNEQFF.

The rearrangement uses TRBV7-9 and TRBJ1-5; TRBD1 matches 8 bases. The CDR3 is made up of 14 amino acids. Germline assignment: CDR1 SEHNR and CDR2 FQNEAQ (reference sequence). With 8 bases clipped from V and 2 bases from J, the junction kept 5 bases outside the gene matches. CDR3 region: CASSPDRGNQPQHF. CDR3 bases: TGTGCCAGCTCACCGGACAGGGGCAATCAGCCCCAGCATTTT. The full variable domain, its missing parts supplied by reference TRBV7-9 and TRBJ1-5, is DTGVSQNPRHKITKRGQNVTFRCDPISEHNRLYWYRQTLGQGPEFLTYFQNEAQLEKSRLLSDRFSAERPKGSFSTLEIQRTEQGDSAMYLCASSPDRGNQPQHFGDGTRLSIL.

V usage is TRBV9 and J usage is TRBJ1-1; tentative D call: TRBD1 (6 bases). V was pared by 6 bases and J by 4 bases, with 19 bases between. The V gene's germline CDR1 is SGDLS and CDR2 YYNGEE. The CDR3 loop spans 15 amino acids. The CDR3 DNA reads as TGTGCCAGCACTCTGGGGGCAGGGAGGCCCACTGAAGCTTTCTTT. The encoded protein is CASTLGAGRPTEAFF.